The rows below give T cell receptor beta chains drawn from one sample of a study of T cell repertoires in cytomegalovirus infection. One entry per CDR3 protein, called by TCRdb with MiXCR from the reads. The sample has around 740,000 distinct CDR3 sequences; roughly 35% are singletons. The sample taken for sequencing was PBMCs. Receptors originate from a human donor in good health (CMV status not recorded). Some clones in this sample may be carry-over from other donors' samples. The CDR3 runs from the conserved cysteine through the conserved F or W. D genes are given only for firm matches. Rows give clone size only sometimes, using once, few, many, or a class for an expanded clone.

size: few
V: TRBV7-8
D: TRBD1
J: TRBJ1-4
DNA: TGTGCCAGCAGCTCACTTAAACCGGGACAGGGGGTTTTCGGTGAAAAACTGTTTTTT
CDR3: CASSSLKPGQGVFGEKLFF

size: NA
V: TRBV6-2/TRBV6-3
D: TRBD2
J: TRBJ2-1
DNA: TGTGCCAGCAGTTACAGTGGGGGTCTCGGACTAGGAGACTATGAGCAGTTCTTC
CDR3: CASSYSGGLGLGDYEQFF

size: few
V: TRBV28
D: TRBD1
J: TRBJ1-6
DNA: TGTGCCAGCAGTTCTCCGGGACAGTGGGATTCACCCCTCCACTTT
CDR3: CASSSPGQWDSPLHF

size: NA
V: TRBV12-3/TRBV12-4
D: NA
J: TRBJ2-1
DNA: TGTGCCAGCAGTTTTTCCCCCCTAAACAATGAGCAGTTCTTC
CDR3: CASSFSPLNNEQFF

size: few
V: TRBV27
D: TRBD1
J: TRBJ1-2
DNA: TGTGCCAGCAGACCGACAGGGGGCGCGGGCTATGGCTACACCTTC
CDR3: CASRPTGGAGYGYTF

size: NA
V: TRBV7-6
D: TRBD2
J: TRBJ2-5
DNA: TGTGACAGCAGCTTAGGCGGGGGGCGACAGGAGACCCATTACTTC
CDR3: CDSSLGGGRQETHYF

size: NA
V: TRBV27
D: TRBD2
J: TRBJ2-7
DNA: TGTGCCAGCAGTTTTACTAGCGGAAAGTACGAGCAGTACTTC
CDR3: CASSFTSGKYEQYF

size: once
V: TRBV2
D: NA
J: TRBJ1-2
DNA: TGTGCCAGCAGTGAAGGGGGGACGAGGGGCCGATGCTATTGCTACACCTTC
CDR3: CASSEGGTRGRCYCYTF

size: NA
V: TRBV7-2
D: NA
J: TRBJ2-7
DNA: TGTGCCAGCAGCCCTAATTTCCCCTACGAGCAGTACTTC
CDR3: CASSPNFPYEQYF

size: NA
V: TRBV27
D: NA
J: TRBJ2-7
DNA: TGTGCCAGCGGGCCAGGTACCTACGAGCAGTACTTC
CDR3: CASGPGTYEQYF

size: few
V: TRBV7-8
D: NA
J: TRBJ1-1
DNA: TGTTCCAGTTACGAGGATCAGAACACTGAAGCTTTCTTT
CDR3: CSSYEDQNTEAFF

size: NA
V: TRBV30
D: NA
J: TRBJ2-7
DNA: TGTGCAGGAGACGGGGGGCTCTACGAGCAGTACTTC
CDR3: CAGDGGLYEQYF

size: many
V: TRBV7-6
D: NA
J: TRBJ2-2
DNA: TGTGCCAGCAGGGAGAGAGTCACCGGGGAGCTGTTTTTT
CDR3: CASRERVTGELFF

size: NA
V: TRBV18
D: TRBD2
J: TRBJ2-7
DNA: TGTGCCAGCTCACCATCCGGGACTAGAAGCTACGAGCAGTACTTC
CDR3: CASSPSGTRSYEQYF

size: NA
V: TRBV20-1
D: TRBD2
J: TRBJ2-7
DNA: TGCAGTGCTCCCCAGCGGGAGGGCTACGAGCAGTACTTC
CDR3: CSAPQREGYEQYF

size: few
V: TRBV12-3/TRBV12-4
D: NA
J: TRBJ2-3
DNA: TGTGCCAGCAGTTTAGGGCAGGGAGGCTTGGTGGCAGATACGCAGTATTTT
CDR3: CASSLGQGGLVADTQYF

size: many
V: TRBV7-2
D: NA
J: TRBJ2-2
DNA: TGTGCCAGCAGCTTAGCGGTCGGGGCCGGGGAGCTGTTTTTT
CDR3: CASSLAVGAGELFF

size: few
V: TRBV5-6
D: NA
J: TRBJ1-3
DNA: TGTGCCAGCAGCTTGGCCGGACGCCTCGTGATATATTTT
CDR3: CASSLAGRLVIYF

size: NA
V: TRBV25-1
D: NA
J: TRBJ1-2
DNA: TGTGCCAGCAGCTTGACGTCGGGGATTGGCTACACCTTC
CDR3: CASSLTSGIGYTF

size: NA
V: TRBV18
D: NA
J: TRBJ2-7
DNA: TGTGCCAGCTCCGCCGACGGGGCTCTAGCAGGCGAGCAGTACTTC
CDR3: CASSADGALAGEQYF

size: NA
V: TRBV7-4
D: NA
J: TRBJ1-1
DNA: TGTGCCAGCAGCTTCAGACAGATCAACACTGAAGCTTTCTTT
CDR3: CASSFRQINTEAFF

size: few
V: TRBV29-1
D: NA
J: TRBJ2-3
DNA: TGCAGCGTTGAAGAGGTAGCGGCTAGCACAGATACGCAGTATTTT
CDR3: CSVEEVAASTDTQYF

size: few
V: TRBV18
D: TRBD1
J: TRBJ2-3
DNA: TGTGCCAGCTCACCACCGACAGGGACGGGAACAGATACGCAGTATTTT
CDR3: CASSPPTGTGTDTQYF

size: NA
V: TRBV6-1
D: TRBD1
J: TRBJ1-3
DNA: TGTGCCAGCAGTGACCTGACAGGGTCTGGAAACACCATATATTTT
CDR3: CASSDLTGSGNTIYF

size: NA
V: TRBV6-2/TRBV6-3
D: TRBD2
J: TRBJ2-3
DNA: TGTGCCAGCAGCTCTCTAGCGGGGGGCCCCAAAACTAGCACAGATACGCAGTATTTT
CDR3: CASSSLAGGPKTSTDTQYF

size: NA
V: TRBV27
D: NA
J: TRBJ1-5
DNA: TGTGCCAGCAGTTTATCGGGGGTCGGGGATCAGCCCCAGCATTTT
CDR3: CASSLSGVGDQPQHF

size: NA
V: TRBV15
D: NA
J: TRBJ1-1
DNA: TGTGCCACCAGCAGAGCAGGGGTTGCTGAAGCTTTCTTT
CDR3: CATSRAGVAEAFF

size: NA
V: TRBV10-3
D: TRBD2
J: TRBJ2-5
DNA: TGTGCCATCAGTGCCGGGACTAGCCAAGAGACCCAGTACTTC
CDR3: CAISAGTSQETQYF

size: NA
V: TRBV7-2
D: TRBD2
J: TRBJ2-1
DNA: TGTGCCAGCAGCTTCTCAAGGACTAGCGGGGGTAATGAGCAGTTCTTC
CDR3: CASSFSRTSGGNEQFF

size: NA
V: TRBV7-6
D: NA
J: TRBJ2-2
DNA: TGTGCTAGCAGCTTAATTGGCACCGGGGAGCTGTTTTTT
CDR3: CASSLIGTGELFF

size: NA
V: TRBV19
D: NA
J: TRBJ1-5
DNA: TGTGCCAGTAGTTATGCAGGTGATAGCAATCAGCCCCAGCATTTT
CDR3: CASSYAGDSNQPQHF

size: NA
V: TRBV19
D: TRBD2
J: TRBJ2-1
DNA: TGTGCCAGTAGTTCCCGGACTAGCGCATTAACCTCCTCCTACAATGAGCAGTTCTTC
CDR3: CASSSRTSALTSSYNEQFF

size: NA
V: TRBV3-1
D: TRBD1
J: TRBJ2-2
DNA: TGTGCCAGCAGCCAACCTTCAGGGGGTGGTCCCGGGGAGCTGTTTTTT
CDR3: CASSQPSGGGPGELFF

size: NA
V: TRBV30
D: NA
J: TRBJ2-1
DNA: TGTGCCTGGAGCCCCGGCTACAATGAGCAGTTCTTC
CDR3: CAWSPGYNEQFF

size: NA
V: TRBV20-1
D: TRBD2
J: TRBJ2-5
DNA: TGCAGTGCTAGAGGGGTAGCGGGAGCCCAAAGAGGGACCCAGTACTTC
CDR3: CSARGVAGAQRGTQYF

size: few
V: TRBV11-2
D: NA
J: TRBJ2-3
DNA: TGTGCCAGCAGCTTAGATGTGGCTCCAGATACGCAGTATTTT
CDR3: CASSLDVAPDTQYF

size: NA
V: TRBV20-1
D: NA
J: TRBJ1-3
DNA: TGCAGTGCTAGAGCTACAGGGAGCTCTGGAAACACCATATATTTT
CDR3: CSARATGSSGNTIYF

size: few
V: TRBV14
D: TRBD2
J: TRBJ2-7
DNA: TGTGCCAGCAGCCTTAGAACCGGGAGGGCCGGATCCTCCGAGCAGTACTTC
CDR3: CASSLRTGRAGSSEQYF

size: NA
V: TRBV7-8
D: TRBD2
J: TRBJ2-1
DNA: TGTGCCAGCAGCTTAGAAGCGGGAGAAGTCAATGAGCAGTTCTTC
CDR3: CASSLEAGEVNEQFF

size: NA
V: TRBV20-1
D: NA
J: TRBJ1-3
DNA: TGCAGTGCTAGAGAAGGTATCTCTGGAAACACCATATATTTT
CDR3: CSAREGISGNTIYF

size: NA
V: TRBV10-3
D: NA
J: TRBJ1-1
DNA: TGTGCCATCAGTGACAGGGCCGACTTTTTTTTT
CDR3: CAISDRADFFF

size: NA
V: TRBV30
D: TRBD2
J: TRBJ2-7
DNA: TGTGCCTCCCAGGGAGGGGCCGCAACCCCCCTCCTAGAGCAGTACTTC
CDR3: CASQGGAATPLLEQYF

size: few
V: TRBV20-1
D: NA
J: TRBJ1-2
DNA: TGCAGTGCTAGAGATAACGGGGGCGTATGGCATGGCTACACCTTC
CDR3: CSARDNGGVWHGYTF

size: NA
V: TRBV20-1
D: TRBD2
J: TRBJ2-4
DNA: TGCAGTGGGGGAACTAGCGGTAAAAACATTCAGTACTTC
CDR3: CSGGTSGKNIQYF

size: NA
V: TRBV2
D: TRBD2
J: TRBJ2-7
DNA: TGTGCCAGCACTGGAGCGGGGGCTATCGCCTACGAGCAGTACTTC
CDR3: CASTGAGAIAYEQYF

size: NA
V: TRBV20-1
D: TRBD2
J: TRBJ2-1
DNA: TGCAGTGCTAGAGGGCTAGCGGGGGTGAATGAGCAGTTCTTC
CDR3: CSARGLAGVNEQFF

size: few
V: TRBV7-8
D: TRBD1
J: TRBJ2-7
DNA: TGTGCCAGCAGCCATCGACAGGGAACCCTCTACGAGCAGTACTTC
CDR3: CASSHRQGTLYEQYF

size: few
V: TRBV7-2
D: TRBD1
J: TRBJ2-4
DNA: TGTGCCAGCAGCTTAGGGGACAGGGCCAAAAACATTCAGTACTTC
CDR3: CASSLGDRAKNIQYF

size: NA
V: TRBV5-6
D: NA
J: TRBJ2-2
DNA: TGTGCCAGCAGCTTGCGGTCGTGGACCGGGGAGCTGTTTTTT
CDR3: CASSLRSWTGELFF

size: NA
V: TRBV7-2
D: NA
J: TRBJ1-5
DNA: TGTTCCAGCAGCTTAGTTGTAGGAAGGGGGAATCAGCCCCAGCATTTT
CDR3: CSSSLVVGRGNQPQHF

size: NA
V: TRBV5-6
D: NA
J: TRBJ2-1
DNA: TGTGCCAGCAGCGCGAACGGCGGAGCTACGAACGCCTACAATGAGCAGTTCTTC
CDR3: CASSANGGATNAYNEQFF